The source of this T cell receptor (beta chain) is a study of early T cells in non-severe SARS-CoV-2 infection. This clonotype has a count of ten or more. TCRdb reprocessed the 5' RACE reads with MiXCR, giving one entry per CDR3 protein. The sample has 98,000 or so distinct CDR3 sequences; approximately 12% are singletons. With V trimmed by 6 bases and J by 8 bases, 13 bases remained unmatched. The CDR3 extends over 14 amino acids. Germline V gene lookup returns CDR1 SNHLY and CDR2 FYNNEI. Sequencing used whole blood, obtained at baseline. The clonotype originates from an adult who was a healthcare worker with PCR-confirmed SARS-CoV-2 infection or an uninfected control (not recorded which). This rearrangement joins TRBV2 to TRBJ2-7, with 7 nucleotides matching TRBD1. CDR3 region: CASRFRDSYLKQYF. Here the CDR3 DNA reads TGTGCCAGCAGGTTCCGGGACAGCTACTTGAAGCAGTACTTC.